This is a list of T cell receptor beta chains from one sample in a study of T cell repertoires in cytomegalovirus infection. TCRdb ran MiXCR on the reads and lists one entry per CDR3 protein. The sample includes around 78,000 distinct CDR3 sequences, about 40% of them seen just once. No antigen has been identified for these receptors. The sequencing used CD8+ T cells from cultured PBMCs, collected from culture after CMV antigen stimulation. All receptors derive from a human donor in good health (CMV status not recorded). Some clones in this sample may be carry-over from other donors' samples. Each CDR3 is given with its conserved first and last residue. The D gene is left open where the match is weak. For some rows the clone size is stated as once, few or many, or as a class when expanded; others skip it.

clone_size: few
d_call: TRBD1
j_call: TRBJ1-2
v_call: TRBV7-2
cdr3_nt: TGTGCCAGCAGCTTAGCACCCTCGAGGACAGGGGGTAGAATGTACACCTTC
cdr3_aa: CASSLAPSRTGGRMYTF

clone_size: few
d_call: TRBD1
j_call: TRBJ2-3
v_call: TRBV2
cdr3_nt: TGTGCCAGCAGGCCCACAGGGGGAAGCACAGATACGCAGTATTTT
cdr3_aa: CASRPTGGSTDTQYF

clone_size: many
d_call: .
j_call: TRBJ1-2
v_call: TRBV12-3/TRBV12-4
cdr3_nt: TGTGCCAGCAGCTTACGACAGGACTATGGCTACACCTTC
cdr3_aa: CASSLRQDYGYTF

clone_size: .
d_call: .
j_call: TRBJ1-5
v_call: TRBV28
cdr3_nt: TGTGCCAGCAGTATAACGTATAACTATCAGCCCCAGCATTTT
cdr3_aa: CASSITYNYQPQHF

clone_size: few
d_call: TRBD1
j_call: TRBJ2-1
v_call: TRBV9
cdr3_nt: TGTGCCAGCAGCGTAGATTGGGTCGGACAGGGCCGTAACAATGAGCAGTTCTTC
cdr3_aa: CASSVDWVGQGRNNEQFF

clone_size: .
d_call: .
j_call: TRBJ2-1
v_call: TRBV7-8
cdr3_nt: TGTGCCAGCAGCCCAGTAGGGGGAACATACAATGAGCAGTTCTTC
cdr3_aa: CASSPVGGTYNEQFF

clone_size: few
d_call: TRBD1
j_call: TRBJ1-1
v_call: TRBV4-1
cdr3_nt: TGCGCCAGCAGCCCCGGGCGGGCAGGGGGCTATGACACTGAAGCTTTCTTT
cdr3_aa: CASSPGRAGGYDTEAFF

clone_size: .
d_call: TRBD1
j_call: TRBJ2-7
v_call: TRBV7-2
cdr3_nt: TGTGCCACCAGCTTAGAAGGGACAGGGGGCTACGAGCAGTACTTC
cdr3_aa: CATSLEGTGGYEQYF

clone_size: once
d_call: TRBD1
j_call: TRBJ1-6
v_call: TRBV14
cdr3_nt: TGTGCCAGCAGCCAGCGGGGACAGTTTTATAATTCACCCCTCCACTTT
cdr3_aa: CASSQRGQFYNSPLHF

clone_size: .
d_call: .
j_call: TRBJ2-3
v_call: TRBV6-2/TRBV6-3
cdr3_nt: TGTGCCAGCAGTTCTCGAGGGAGAGGGGGTACAGATACGCAGTATTTT
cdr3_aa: CASSSRGRGGTDTQYF

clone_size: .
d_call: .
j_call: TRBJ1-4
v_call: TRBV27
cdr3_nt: TGTGCCAGCAGGGCCGACACCTTCGGTGGTGAAAAACTGTTTTTT
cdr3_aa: CASRADTFGGEKLFF

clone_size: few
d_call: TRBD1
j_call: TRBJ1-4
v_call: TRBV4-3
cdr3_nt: TGCGCCAGCAGCCAAGAATTGGGACAGACCCATGAAAAACTGTTTTTT
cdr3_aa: CASSQELGQTHEKLFF

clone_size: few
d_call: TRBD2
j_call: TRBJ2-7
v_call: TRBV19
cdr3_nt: TGTGCCAGTAGTAGTCGGACTAGCGGGGGTGGCGAGCAGTACTTC
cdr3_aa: CASSSRTSGGGEQYF

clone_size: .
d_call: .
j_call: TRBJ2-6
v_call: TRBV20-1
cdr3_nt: TGCAGTGCTAGGACGGATTTCTCTGGGGCCAACGTCCTGACTTTC
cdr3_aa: CSARTDFSGANVLTF

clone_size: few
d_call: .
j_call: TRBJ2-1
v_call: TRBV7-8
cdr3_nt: TGTGCCAGCAGCTCCCTTTGGGACTTGGGTTACAATGAGCAGTTCTTC
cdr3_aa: CASSSLWDLGYNEQFF

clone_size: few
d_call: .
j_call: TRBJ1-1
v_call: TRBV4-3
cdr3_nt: TGCGCCAGCAGCCAAGATTCGGCCAGGCCCACTGAAGCTTTCTTT
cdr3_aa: CASSQDSARPTEAFF

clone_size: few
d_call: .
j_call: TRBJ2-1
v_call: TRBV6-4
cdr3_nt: TGTGCCAGCAGTGAGACCGACTACAATGAGCAGTTCTTC
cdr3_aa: CASSETDYNEQFF

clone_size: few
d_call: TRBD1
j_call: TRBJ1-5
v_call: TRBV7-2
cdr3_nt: TGTGCCAGCAGCTTTGGACAGGGTGGCAATCAGCCCCAGCATTTT
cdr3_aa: CASSFGQGGNQPQHF

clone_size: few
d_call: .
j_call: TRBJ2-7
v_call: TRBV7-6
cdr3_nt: TGTGCCAGCAGCCCATACGGGTACGAGCAGTACTTC
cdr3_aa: CASSPYGYEQYF

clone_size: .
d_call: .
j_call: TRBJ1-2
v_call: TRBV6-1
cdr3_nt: TGTGCCAGCAGTGTGAATGGCTACACCTTC
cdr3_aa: CASSVNGYTF